This T cell receptor (beta chain) was sequenced for a study of CD8+CD57+ T cells in acquired aplastic anemia. About the study: Sorted CD4+ and CD8+ cells yielded DNA averaging approximately 3 ug.

It was genomic DNA that served as the template for profiling TCR beta VDJ and CDR3. TCRdb called the reads again in MiXCR, with one record for every CDR3 protein. There are 100,000 to 150,000 distinct CDR3 sequences in the sample; roughly 40% occur only once, and 8.4% lies in the top ten. The receptor's source is a human donor in good health, serving as a control. Specimen: sorted CD4+, CD8+, or CD8+CD57+ T cells (not recorded which) from PBMCs.

The DNA for the CDR3 is TGTGCCTCAGGGAGCTCTGGAAACACCATATATTTT. Protein product: CASGSSGNTIYF. The chain employs TRBV30 and TRBJ1-3, with D perhaps TRBD1 (5 bases). CDR1 is GTSNPN and CDR2 is SVGIG in the germline V gene (reference sequence). CDR3 length equals 12 residues. The V and J ends lost 7 bases and 0 bases respectively, with 7 bases between them.